This is a list of T cell receptor beta chains from one sample in a study of T cells after yellow fever vaccination. MiXCR was run by TCRdb on the 5' RACE reads, yielding one entry per CDR3 protein. Among more than 300,000 distinct CDR3 sequences, approximately 4% were seen once, and the ten largest hold less than 20%. The sample here was PBMCs, taken 15 days after the yellow fever booster vaccination. The receptor source for this set is a man aged 18-30 years who received the YFV17D yellow fever vaccine. Each CDR3 is given without its conserved first and last residue.

v_gene,CDR3aa
TRBV15,ATSQRQGSNQPQH
TRBV10-3,AVSPGLAGASYNEQF
TRBV12-3/TRBV12-4,ASGYDETYEQY
TRBV7-2,ASSPGRVGGLF
TRBV18,ASSPREAHNEQY
TRBV10-3,AISGDRGLRGNQPQH
TRBV10-1,ALHRDRGSGEQY
TRBV3-1,ASSQEGTARNSPLH
TRBV29-1,SVAGGFYGYT
TRBV20-1,SAYPKTRQRNNEQF
TRBV10-3,ATKSQESWETQY
TRBV7-3,ASSLMGTHNEQF
TRBV7-2,ASTGQGARTNGYT
TRBV7-3,ASSAARTDTQY
TRBV12-3/TRBV12-4,ASSRAYGLGYT
TRBV7-2,ASSLVTGENYGYT
TRBV12-3/TRBV12-4,ASSLRGGEQF
TRBV6-4,ASREQGAGTEAF
TRBV4-1,ASSQDRDSGGYGYT
TRBV4-3,ASRRTASGGLTDTQY
TRBV20-1,STGEVKNIQY
TRBV4-1,ASSLGGAEKLF
TRBV20-1,SARIQGLTEAF
TRBV27,ASSLRGPGYGYT
TRBV7-3,ASSPQGGRLKNTQY
TRBV27,ASRSVEETQY
TRBV7-2,ASSLFGRLYYNEQF
TRBV12-3/TRBV12-4,ASRPSGAAVRETQY
TRBV5-1,ASSERGHQNTEAF
TRBV7-9,ASSLTGENQY
TRBV9,ASSAPRGYFGNTIY
TRBV7-2,ASSVRGRGEPYNEQF